Only a few counts were recorded for the clone carrying this TCR beta chain. Its antigen is still unknown. 13 Jbeta primers and 60 Vbeta primers were used for the PCR. Assay used: immunoSEQ multiplex PCR; TCRdb lists only in-frame clones, some missing. Of 150,000 to 200,000 clones listed, 75% to 85% are singletons. The record originates from a study of cytomegalovirus exposure and HLA in healthy donors. On the study more broadly: For the approximately 400 genotyped donors, approximately 83% fell within the Caucasian-associated ancestry cluster. Study conclusions and caveats: Roughly uniform sequencing depth across donors was assumed, possibly incorrectly. Testing in vitro showed three CMV-associated chains specific for CMV antigens.

The sequenced material came from PBMCs. The TCR sequence derives from a woman in her twenties or thirties in good health and CMV-seropositive.

The CDR3 is CASSLNGAGMETQYF. The CDR3 DNA is TGTGCCAGCAGCTTAAATGGGGCAGGGATGGAGACCCAGTACTTC. This chain links TRBV7-9 with TRBJ2-5; weak D call: TRBD1 (5 bases). Per germline, CDR1 SEHNR and CDR2 FQNEAQ (reference sequence). CDR3 length equals 15 residues. V lost 2 bases, J lost 5 bases, and 15 bases lay in between. The full variable domain, completed using reference TRBV7-9 and TRBJ2-5, is DTGVSQNPRHKITKRGQNVTFRCDPISEHNRLYWYRQTLGQGPEFLTYFQNEAQLEKSRLLSDRFSAERPKGSFSTLEIQRTEQGDSAMYLCASSLNGAGMETQYFGPGTRLLVL.